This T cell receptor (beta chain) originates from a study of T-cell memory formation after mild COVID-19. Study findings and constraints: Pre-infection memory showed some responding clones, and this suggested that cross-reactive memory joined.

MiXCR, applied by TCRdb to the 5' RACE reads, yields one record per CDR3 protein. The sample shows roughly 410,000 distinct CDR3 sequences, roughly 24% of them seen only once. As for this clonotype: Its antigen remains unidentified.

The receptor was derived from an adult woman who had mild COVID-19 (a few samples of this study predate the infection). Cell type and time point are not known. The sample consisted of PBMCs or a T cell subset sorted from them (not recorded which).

CDR3 nucleotides: TGTGCCAGCAGTTCCTCTAGCGGGAATTCCTACAATGAGCAGTTCTTC. Translating gives CASSSSSGNSYNEQFF. This sequence joins TRBV12-3 or TRBV12-4 and TRBJ2-1; 9 nucleotides line up with TRBD2. V trimming: 4 bases; J trimming: 1 base; junction bases outside the gene matches: 5. The CDR3 is 16 amino acids.